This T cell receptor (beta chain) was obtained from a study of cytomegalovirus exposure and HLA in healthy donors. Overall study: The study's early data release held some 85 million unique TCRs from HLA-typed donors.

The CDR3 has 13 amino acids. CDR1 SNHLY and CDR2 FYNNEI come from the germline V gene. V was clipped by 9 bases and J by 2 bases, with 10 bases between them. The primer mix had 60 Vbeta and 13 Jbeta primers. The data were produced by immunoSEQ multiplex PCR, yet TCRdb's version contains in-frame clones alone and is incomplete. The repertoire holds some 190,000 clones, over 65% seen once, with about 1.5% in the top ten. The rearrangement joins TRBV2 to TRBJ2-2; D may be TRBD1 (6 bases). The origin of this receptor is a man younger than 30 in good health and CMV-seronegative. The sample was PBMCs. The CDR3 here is CASGQTNTGELFF. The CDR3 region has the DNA TGTGCCAGTGGACAGACCAACACCGGGGAGCTGTTTTTT. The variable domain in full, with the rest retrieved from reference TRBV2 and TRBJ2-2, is EPEVTQTPSHQVTQMGQEVILRCVPISNHLYFYWYRQILGQKVEFLVSFYNNEISEKSEIFDDQFSVERPDGSNFTLKIRSTKLEDSAMYFCASGQTNTGELFFGEGSRLTVL.